Presented here are 20 T cell receptor beta chains from one specimen sequenced in a study of post-analysis software for immune sequencing data. TCR beta cDNA libraries had unique molecular identifiers. MiXCR was run by TCRdb on the PCR reads, yielding one entry per CDR3 protein. Among under 200,000 distinct CDR3 sequences listed, 35% to 40% were seen once. The sequencing here drew on blood, taken after autologous hematopoietic stem cell transplantation. The receptors stem from a girl aged 5-17 years with multiple sclerosis.

V is TRBV27 and J is TRBJ1-5; the D is unclear. This CDR3 is built from 13 residues. The V end lost 6 bases, the J end lost 6 bases, and 12 bases lay between the germline ends. Germline CDR1 reads MNHEY; CDR2 reads SMNVEV (reference sequence). In DNA, the CDR3 is TGTGCCAGCAGCCCCGCGTGGGGTCAGCCCCAGCATTTT. Translated, it gives CASSPAWGQPQHF.

As concerns this clonotype: It is unclear where the CDR3 begins or ends on the DNA, so no DNA is shown, and the CDR3 is as TCRdb lists it. J is TRBJ2-1 and V is TRBV2; the table's D call, TRBD2, has no DNA check behind it. With termini counted, the CDR3 has 14 amino acids. Germline loops: CDR1 SNHLY, CDR2 FYNNEI. The CDR3: CASSVASGTNEQVF.

The rearrangement joins TRBV2 to TRBJ2-6, with 9 nucleotides matching TRBD1. J gave up 3 bases and V 4 bases, and 7 bases lay outside the gene matches. This CDR3 contains 17 residues. Germline V CDR1 and CDR2: SNHLY, FYNNEI. This CDR3 is CASSGDREVLGANVLTF. The CDR3 nucleotides are TGTGCCAGCAGTGGGGACAGGGAAGTTCTTGGGGCCAACGTCCTGACTTTC.

Concerning this clonotype: A clone one base away is much larger, so this may be a read error. The chain employs TRBV2 and TRBJ1-1; 9 bases match TRBD1. The CDR3 has 14 residues. Germline CDR1 SNHLY, CDR2 FYNNEI. CDR3 loop: CVSITGGADTEAFF. DNA for the CDR3: TGTGTCAGCATTACAGGGGGCGCGGACACTGAAGCTTTCTTT.

This clonotype has just a few counts. The chain has TRBV7-8 and TRBJ2-1; D remains unclear. The CDR3 has 13 residues. CDR1 and CDR2 from the germline V gene are SGHVS and FQNEAQ. V dropped 5 bases and J dropped 9 bases, with 14 bases sitting between them. In nucleotides, the CDR3 is TGTGCCAGCAGCCCAAGCGCTATCGGTGAGCAGTTCTTC. This codes for CASSPSAIGEQFF.

The table lists this clonotype with a few counts. The genes are TRBV28 and TRBJ2-3; D is perhaps TRBD2 (5 bases). Germline CDR1 MDHEN, CDR2 SYDVKM. The V and J ends lost 8 bases and 3 bases respectively, with 18 bases between them. The length of the CDR3 is 15 residues. Here the CDR3 DNA reads TGTGCCAGCGTTCCCCTGGGAGTTGGTACAGATACGCAGTATTTT. Translated, it gives CASVPLGVGTDTQYF.

This clonotype was counted only a few times. The CDR3 sequence: CASLSTDTQYF. DNA of the CDR3: TGTGCCAGCTTAAGCACAGATACGCAGTATTTT. The gene calls are TRBV28 and TRBJ2-3; D remains unclear. The germline CDR1 and CDR2 sequences are MDHEN and SYDVKM. CDR3 length: 11 residues. Trimming left V 8 bases short and J 0 bases short, with 3 bases between.

The CDR3 DNA reads as TGCGCCAGCAGCCCGAGGGAGGCATACTATGGCTACACCTTC. Residues: CASSPREAYYGYTF. This chain uses TRBV5-1 with TRBJ1-2, with unresolved D. This CDR3 comprises 14 residues. Trimming removed 4 bases from V and 3 bases from J, with 13 bases in between. Germline loops: CDR1 SGHRS, CDR2 YFSETQ. The entire variable domain, with the rest obtained from reference TRBV5-1 and TRBJ1-2, is as follows: KAGVTQTPRYLIKTRGQQVTLSCSPISGHRSVSWYQQTPGQGLQFLFEYFSETQRNKGNFPGRFSGRQFSNSRSEMNVSTLELGDSALYLCASSPREAYYGYTFGSGTRLTVV.

With regard to this clonotype: A much larger clone sits a single nucleotide away, making a read error possible. The J gene is TRBJ2-5, the V gene TRBV7-2; D not resolved. Germline assignment: CDR1 SGHTA and CDR2 FQGNSA. The ends were cut back, 4 bases at V and 11 bases at J, with 17 bases in the middle. This CDR3 is built from 13 residues. CDR3 sequence (DNA): TGTGCCAGCAGCTCCCCCTCCTCCTACGGGCAGTACTTC. This codes for CASSSPSSYGQYF.

This clonotype was observed a handful of times. The rearrangement joins TRBV5-6 to TRBJ2-1; D gene uncertain. The CDR3 contains 13 residues. Germline V gene data show CDR1 as SGHDT and CDR2 as YYEEEE. Deletions cut 4 bases from V and 9 bases from J, with 14 bases between. CDR3 sequence reads: CASSPTRIGEQFF. DNA of the CDR3: TGTGCCAGCAGCCCCACGCGGATCGGTGAGCAGTTCTTC.

V usage is TRBV3-1 and J usage is TRBJ2-5; D gene unclear. The last part of the DNA fits TRBJ2-7 better; the J call may be wrong. This CDR3 region has 16 residues. CDR1 LGHDT and CDR2 YNNKEL come from the germline V gene (reference sequence). CDR3 in amino acids: CASSQGSSLPLYEQYF. The CDR3 region has the DNA TGTGCCAGCAGCCAAGGTTCCAGTCTGCCTCTCTACGAGCAGTACTTC.

The V call is TRBV5-1, the J call TRBJ2-3; 14 positions agree with TRBD2. V was clipped by 1 base and J by 6 bases; unmatched bases: 7. CDR1 and CDR2 (germline): SGHRS, YFSETQ. The CDR3 has 17 residues. The CDR3 loop is CASSLRLAGGLGDTQYF. The DNA for the CDR3 is TGCGCCAGCAGCTTGAGACTAGCGGGAGGGCTTGGGGATACGCAGTATTTT.

J is TRBJ2-1 and V is TRBV15; TRBD2 agrees at 10 bases. The CDR3 spans 19 residues. Germline CDR1 LNHNV, CDR2 YYDKDF (reference sequence). V shed 5 bases, J shed 7 bases, and the junction held 20 bases outside the gene matches. The CDR3 spells CATSPSTGSGRAQYNEQFF. The DNA of the CDR3 is TGTGCCACCAGCCCCTCAACCGGGAGCGGGAGGGCCCAATATAATGAGCAGTTCTTC.

The V and J genes are TRBV5-1 and TRBJ2-7; 12 bases line up with TRBD2. The V and J ends lost 0 bases and 7 bases, in that order; junction bases with no gene match: 5. The CDR3 extends over 15 amino acids. The germline V gene has CDR1 SGHRS and CDR2 YFSETQ. CDR3 sequence: CASSLGLAGVGEQYF. In DNA form, the CDR3 reads TGCGCCAGCAGCTTGGGACTAGCGGGAGTGGGGGAGCAGTACTTC.

This chain joins TRBV20-1 and TRBJ2-1; no firm D call. V dropped 2 bases and J dropped 3 bases, with 23 bases sitting between them. The CDR3 runs to 18 residues. Germline loops: CDR1 DFQATT, CDR2 SNEGSKA (reference sequence). CDR3 coding DNA: TGCAGTGCTAGATTCCTGGGCTCGGGTGCTGCCCGCTACAATGAGCAGTTCTTC. It translates to CSARFLGSGAARYNEQFF.

This clonotype was seen more than once but under ten times. This rearrangement joins TRBV28 to TRBJ2-4; possible D gene TRBD1, 6 bases. The CDR3 runs 15 residues. Germline assignment: CDR1 MDHEN and CDR2 SYDVKM. V was cut by 5 bases and J by 1 base, with 12 bases left in between. CDR3 bases: TGTGCCAGCAGTCCTCTCACAGGGGCCAAAAACATTCAGTACTTC. Translation gives CASSPLTGAKNIQYF.

A few counts support this clonotype. The rearrangement uses TRBV14 and TRBJ2-3; TRBD2 matches at 9 bases. After removal of 4 bases from V and 1 base from J, the junction contained 6 bases not matched to a gene. This CDR3 has 16 amino acids. CDR1 and CDR2 (germline): SGHDN, FVKESK. The CDR3 is CASSPLAGVGTDTQYF. The CDR3 DNA reads as TGTGCCAGCAGCCCCTTAGCGGGAGTGGGCACAGATACGCAGTATTTT.

The sample holds many counts of this clonotype. This sequence joins TRBV12-3 or TRBV12-4 and TRBJ2-3; 7 positions match TRBD1. V gave up 6 bases and J gave up 3 bases; unmatched junction bases: 9. CDR3 length: 15 amino acids. DNA of the CDR3: TGTGCCAGCAGCTCGGGACAGAGCCTAACAGATACGCAGTATTTT. Translating it yields CASSSGQSLTDTQYF.

The chain links TRBV18 to TRBJ1-4, with unresolved D. Germline V gives CDR1 KGHSH, CDR2 LQKENI. The CDR3 covers 13 residues. Trimming stripped 4 bases from V and 5 bases from J, with 8 bases between. CDR3 DNA sequence: TGTGCCAGCTCACAAGAGATAAATGAAAAACTGTTTTTT. This codes for CASSQEINEKLFF.

Details on this clonotype: A much bigger clone sits one base away, suggesting this may be a read error. The V gene is TRBV28, the J gene TRBJ1-3; D not resolved. CDR3 length: 15 amino acids. Germline V gives CDR1 MDHEN, CDR2 SYDVKM. The CDR3 reads CASSLEQLSGNTINF. The CDR3 bases are TGTGCCAGCAGTTTAGAACAGCTCTCTGGAAACACCATAAATTTT. Full variable domain (remainder filled in from reference TRBV28 and TRBJ1-3): DVKVTQSSRYLVKRTGEKVFLECVQDMDHENMFWYRQDPGLGLRLIYFSYDVKMKEKGDIPEGYSVSREKKERFSLILESASTNQTSMYLCASSLEQLSGNTINFGEGSWLTVV.